This is a list of T cell receptor beta chains from one sample in a study of spatial heterogeneity in lung cancer. TCRdb fed the 5' RACE reads into MiXCR, producing one record per CDR3 protein. The sample contains 110,000 or so distinct CDR3 sequences, 10% to 13% of which appear only once. The sample consisted of PBMCs, taken at follow-up. The receptors originated from a female donor with early-stage non-small cell lung cancer. CDR3s include the opening cysteine and the closing phenylalanine or tryptophan. A D gene is named only where the DNA matches it firmly. Only part of the rows carry a size: once, few, many, or a class if the clone is expanded.

v_call,clone_size,d_call,j_call,cdr3_aa,cdr3_nt
TRBV28,few,TRBD1,TRBJ1-5,CASSADRGDQPQHF,TGTGCCAGCAGTGCGGACAGGGGCGATCAGCCCCAGCATTTT
TRBV9,few,TRBD2,TRBJ2-3,CASSVTSVGPTDTQYF,TGTGCCAGCAGCGTAACTAGCGTTGGTCCCACAGATACGCAGTATTTT
TRBV28,few,TRBD1,TRBJ2-5,CASNLFAAEDRGLRETQYF,TGTGCCAGCAATTTATTCGCAGCGGAGGACAGGGGGCTGCGGGAGACCCAGTACTTC
TRBV15,few,TRBD1,TRBJ1-1,CATSRAPTGGNTEAFF,TGTGCCACCAGCAGAGCCCCGACAGGGGGGAACACTGAAGCTTTCTTT
TRBV7-2,-,-,TRBJ1-4,CASSLEWRGIMVF,TGTGCCAGCAGCTTAGAGTGGAGGGGGATTATGGTTTTT
TRBV5-1,few,TRBD1,TRBJ1-5,CASSPGQGIGQPQHF,TGCGCCAGCAGCCCCGGACAGGGGATCGGCCAGCCCCAGCATTTT
TRBV19,-,-,TRBJ2-1,CASSGGRPRVDEQFF,TGTGCCAGTAGTGGGGGTCGGCCTCGAGTAGATGAGCAGTTCTTC
TRBV6-5,many,-,TRBJ1-1,CASSYSQYLNTEAFF,TGTGCCAGCAGTTACTCGCAGTACTTGAACACTGAAGCTTTCTTT
TRBV11-3,-,-,TRBJ2-1,CASSLADHSYNEQFF,TGTGCCAGCAGCTTAGCAGACCACTCCTACAATGAGCAGTTCTTC
TRBV3-1,many,-,TRBJ1-2,CASSQEVFRDGYTF,TGTGCCAGCAGCCAAGAAGTCTTTAGGGATGGCTACACCTTC
TRBV29-1,few,TRBD1,TRBJ2-3,CSAGTGLLTDTQYF,TGCAGCGCCGGGACAGGGCTTTTGACAGATACGCAGTATTTT
TRBV12-3/TRBV12-4,-,TRBD1,TRBJ2-3,CASSSQRTGGWTDTQYF,TGTGCCAGCAGTTCACAAAGGACAGGGGGATGGACAGATACGCAGTATTTT
TRBV6-2/TRBV6-3,few,-,TRBJ2-2,CASRTAGRNTGELFF,TGTGCCAGCCGAACCGCGGGGCGGAACACCGGGGAGCTGTTTTTT
TRBV12-3/TRBV12-4,-,-,TRBJ1-1,CASSKKPQNTEAFF,TGTGCCAGCAGTAAGAAACCTCAGAACACTGAAGCTTTCTTT
TRBV28,few,-,TRBJ1-6,CASSFSGGWNSPLHF,TGTGCCAGCAGTTTTAGCGGGGGATGGAATTCACCCCTCCACTTT
TRBV12-3/TRBV12-4,few,-,TRBJ1-5,CASSFEVSGEHNQPQHF,TGTGCCAGCAGTTTTGAGGTCTCAGGCGAGCACAATCAGCCCCAGCATTTT
TRBV5-1,many,TRBD1,TRBJ2-3,CASSQGQGSTDTQYF,TGCGCCAGCAGCCAGGGACAGGGGAGCACAGATACGCAGTATTTT
TRBV2,-,TRBD2,TRBJ2-5,CASSETSMETQYF,TGTGCCAGCAGTGAGACTAGCATGGAGACCCAGTACTTC
TRBV3-1,-,-,TRBJ2-2,CASSLNSPGELFF,TGTGCCAGCAGCCTAAATAGCCCCGGGGAGCTGTTTTTT
TRBV28,many,-,TRBJ2-4,CASSLSLSGGLAKNIQYF,TGTGCCAGCAGTTTATCCTTGTCTGGCGGTCTAGCCAAAAACATTCAGTACTTC
TRBV7-3,-,TRBD2,TRBJ2-1,CASSSPPGLKFF,TGTGCCAGCAGCTCCCCACCGGGACTAAAGTTCTTC
TRBV27,-,TRBD1,TRBJ1-1,CASIPGRGGRDRLNTEAFF,TGTGCCAGCATACCGGGACGAGGTGGACGGGACAGATTGAACACTGAAGCTTTCTTT
TRBV27,-,-,TRBJ2-1,CASSWTANNEQFF,TGTGCCAGCAGTTGGACTGCTAACAATGAGCAGTTCTTC